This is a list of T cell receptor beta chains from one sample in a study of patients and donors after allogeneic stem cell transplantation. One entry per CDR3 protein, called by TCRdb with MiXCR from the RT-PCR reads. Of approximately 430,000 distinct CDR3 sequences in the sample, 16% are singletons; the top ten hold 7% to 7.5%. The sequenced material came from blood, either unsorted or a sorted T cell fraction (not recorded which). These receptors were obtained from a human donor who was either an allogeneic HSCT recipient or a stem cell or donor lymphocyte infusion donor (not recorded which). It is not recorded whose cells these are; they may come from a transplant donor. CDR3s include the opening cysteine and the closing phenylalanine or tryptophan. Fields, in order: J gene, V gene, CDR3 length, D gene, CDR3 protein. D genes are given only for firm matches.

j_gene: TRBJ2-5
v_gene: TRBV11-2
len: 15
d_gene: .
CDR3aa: CASSLGYLTQETQYF

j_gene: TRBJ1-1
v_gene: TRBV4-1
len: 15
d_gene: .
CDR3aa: CASRLSRFGGPGAFF

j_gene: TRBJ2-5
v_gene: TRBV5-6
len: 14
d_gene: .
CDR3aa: CASSPVGTLETQYF

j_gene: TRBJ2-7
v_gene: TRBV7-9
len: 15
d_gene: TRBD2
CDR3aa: CASSLRSGGTYEQYF

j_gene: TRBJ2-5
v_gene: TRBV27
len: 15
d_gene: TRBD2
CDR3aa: CASSPGGRVTETQYF

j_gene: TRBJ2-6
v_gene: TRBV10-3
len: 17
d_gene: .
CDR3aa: CAISGRGQTSGANVLTF

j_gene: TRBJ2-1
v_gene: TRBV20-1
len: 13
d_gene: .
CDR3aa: CSASRVSYNEQFF

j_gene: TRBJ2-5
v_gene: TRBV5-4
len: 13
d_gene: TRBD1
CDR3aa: CASSIGTVETQYF

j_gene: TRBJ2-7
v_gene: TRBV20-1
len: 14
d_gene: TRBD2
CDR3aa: CSARGRTSWYEQYF

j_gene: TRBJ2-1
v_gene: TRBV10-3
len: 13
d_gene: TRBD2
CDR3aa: CANRGETNNEQFF

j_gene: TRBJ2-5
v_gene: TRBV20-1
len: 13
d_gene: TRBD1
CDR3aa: CSATGTVQETQYF

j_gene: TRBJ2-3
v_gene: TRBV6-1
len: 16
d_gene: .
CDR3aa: CASSTVDYHGTDTQYF

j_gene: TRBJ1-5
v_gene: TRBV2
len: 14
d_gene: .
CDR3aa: CASTPWDSNQPQHF

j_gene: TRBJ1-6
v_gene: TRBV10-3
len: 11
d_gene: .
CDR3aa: CAISEGSPLHF

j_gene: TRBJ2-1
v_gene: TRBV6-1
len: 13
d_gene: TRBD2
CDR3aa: CASTLPGGREQFF

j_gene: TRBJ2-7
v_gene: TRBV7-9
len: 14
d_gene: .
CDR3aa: CASSLSAGKNEQYF

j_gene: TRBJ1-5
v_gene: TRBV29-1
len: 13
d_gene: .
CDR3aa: CSVKPEGGQPQHF

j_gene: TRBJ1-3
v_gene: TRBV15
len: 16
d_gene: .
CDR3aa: CATSRDWAGSGNTIYF

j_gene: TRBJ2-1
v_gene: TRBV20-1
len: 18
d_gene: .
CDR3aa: CSARIIAEALSSYNEQFF

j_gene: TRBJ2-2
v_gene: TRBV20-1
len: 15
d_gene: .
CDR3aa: CSARDPVGITGELFF

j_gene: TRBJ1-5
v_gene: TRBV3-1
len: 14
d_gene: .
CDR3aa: CASSQMGGNQPQHF

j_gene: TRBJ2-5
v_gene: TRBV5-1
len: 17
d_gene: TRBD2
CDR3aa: CASSPDLLLAGAETQYF

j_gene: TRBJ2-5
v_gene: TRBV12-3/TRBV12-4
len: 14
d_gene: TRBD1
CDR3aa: CASIKGARQETQYF

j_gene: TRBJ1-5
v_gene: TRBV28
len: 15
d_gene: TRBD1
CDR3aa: CASRPPGGRIQPQHF

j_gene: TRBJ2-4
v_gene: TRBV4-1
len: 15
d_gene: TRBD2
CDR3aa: CASSPAGLAENIQYF

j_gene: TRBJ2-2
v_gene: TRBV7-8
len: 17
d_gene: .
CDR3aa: CASSLQWGFPNTGELFF

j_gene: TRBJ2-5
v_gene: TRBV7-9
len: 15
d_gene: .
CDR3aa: CASSLIQGSKETQYF

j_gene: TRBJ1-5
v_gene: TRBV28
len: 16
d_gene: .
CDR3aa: CVSSLGVGTMNQPQHF

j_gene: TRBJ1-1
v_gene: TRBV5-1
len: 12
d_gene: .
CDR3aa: CASRGGRTEAFF